These 6 T cell receptor beta chains share one sample of origin, sequenced in a study of metastatic and nonmetastatic thyroid tumors. TCRdb reanalyzed the PCR reads via MiXCR. The repertoire consists of some 86,000 clones, with under 15% occurring once and the leading ten covering over 7%. Not a single patient had been given any form of treatment at any point before undergoing thyroid surgery. The sequenced sample was tumor tissue. Source of these receptors: a female donor with papillary thyroid cancer or a benign thyroid nodule (not recorded which). Some clones in this sample may be carry-over from other donors' samples.

At least ten counts were recorded for this clone. The V call is TRBV5-1, the J call TRBJ2-7, with 9 bases matching TRBD1. J gave up 4 bases and V 3 bases, and 11 bases lay outside the gene matches. The germline V gene encodes CDR1 SGHRS and CDR2 YFSETQ. The CDR3 length is 16 residues. As DNA, the CDR3 is TGCGCCAGCAGCTCTGGGACAGGGCCCATGGGGTACGAGCAGTACTTC. Its translation: CASSSGTGPMGYEQYF.

The chain is built from TRBV5-1 and TRBJ2-7; TRBD1 is a possible D gene (5 bases). V was shortened by 3 bases and J by 4 bases, with 17 bases between the two germline ends. Germline loops: CDR1 SGHRS, CDR2 YFSETQ. CDR3 length: 15 residues. CDR3 residues: CASSSPVLGAYEQYF. The CDR3 nucleotides are TGCGCCAGCAGCTCGCCGGTCTTAGGGGCATACGAGCAGTACTTC.

This clone has a handful of counts. The CDR3 loop is CASSHVLAGVGVEQFF. In nucleotides, the CDR3 is TGTGCCAGCAGTCACGTACTAGCGGGAGTCGGGGTTGAGCAGTTCTTC. The chain combines TRBV27 with TRBJ2-1; TRBD2 aligns across 11 bases. Germline CDR1 reads MNHEY; CDR2 reads SMNVEV (reference sequence). Trimming at V came to 5 bases and at J to 9 bases, leaving 12 bases not matched to a gene. This CDR3 is 16 amino acids long.

This clone was seen ten or more times. In DNA, the CDR3 is TGTGCCAGCAGAATTTCCGGGACTAGCCGGGAGCAGTACTTC. As protein: CASRISGTSREQYF. This chain links TRBV12-3 or TRBV12-4 with TRBJ2-7; 9 bases map to TRBD2. The ends lost 6 bases at V and 7 bases at J; junction bases unmatched: 10. CDR3 length: 14 residues.

The chain links TRBV7-9 to TRBJ2-1; D is undetermined. V shed 1 base and J shed 10 bases, with 11 bases lying between them. Germline V CDR1 and CDR2: SEHNR, FQNEAQ (reference sequence). The CDR3 extends over 13 amino acids. The CDR3 sequence: CASSLVLSGEQFF. In nucleotides, the CDR3 is TGTGCCAGCAGCTTAGTATTGAGTGGGGAGCAGTTCTTC. Full variable domain (remainder filled in from reference TRBV7-9 and TRBJ2-1): DTGVSQNPRHKITKRGQNVTFRCDPISEHNRLYWYRQTLGQGPEFLTYFQNEAQLEKSRLLSDRFSAERPKGSFSTLEIQRTEQGDSAMYLCASSLVLSGEQFFGPGTRLTVL.

This clone was counted ten times or more. The chain employs TRBV27 and TRBJ1-1; D is uncertain. Germline V gene lookup returns CDR1 MNHEY and CDR2 SMNVEV (reference sequence). Trimming took 5 bases from V and 1 from J, leaving 14 bases between them. This CDR3 is built from 15 residues. CDR3 DNA sequence: TGTGCCAGCAGTCCCCGGACGCGAGGGAACACTGAAGCTTTCTTT. Translating gives CASSPRTRGNTEAFF.